The present TCR beta chain was sequenced within a study of blood T cell repertoires in COVID-19. Overall study context: COVID-19 samples collected from the United States, Italy and Spain covered acute and convalescent phases. The analysed material was cDNA or gDNA that came from T cells, B-cell-depleted T cells, or PBMCs.

In the original workflow: Quantification of nucleated cells was approximated via reference gene primer amplification. Assay: immunoSEQ multiplex PCR; the TCRdb copy retains only in-frame clones and omits some. V and J calls and clone size are copied from that table; D and trimming were computed from the DNA. The repertoire holds approximately 93,000 clones, approximately 74% seen once, with 3.5% to 4% in the top ten. Germline V gene data show CDR1 as SGHDN and CDR2 as FVKESK. The trim removed 4 bases at V and 4 bases at J, leaving 3 bases unmatched. There are 13 residues in the CDR3. Those enrolled in Seattle joined during active infection and were followed longitudinally afterward.

The sample comprised peripheral blood. The rearrangement links TRBV14 to TRBJ1-2, with 7 bases identical to TRBD1. This TCR was recovered from a man in his sixties or seventies with COVID-19, enrolled during active disease. The CDR3 loop is CASSPGTAYGYTF. CDR3 bases: TGTGCCAGCAGCCCCGGGACAGCCTATGGCTACACCTTC.